This T cell receptor (beta chain) was profiled in a study of tumor and adjacent non-tumor tissue in lung cancer. Regarding the study as a whole: Tumor tissue had significantly higher TCR diversity than normal lung.

Three rounds of nested PCR, following a modified ARM-PCR protocol, produced the TCRbeta library. One entry per CDR3 protein results from TCRdb running MiXCR on the multiplex PCR reads. The sample has over 80,000 distinct CDR3 sequences, about 77% seen once. About this clonotype: Its antigen remains unknown. Sequence at one end of the junction differs from germline and may be a read error.

The template was RNA from unsorted bulk tissue. The normal lung tissue was taken more than 3 cm from the tumor edge. Germline CDR1 is GTSNPN and CDR2 is SVGIG (reference sequence). The length of the CDR3 is 12 residues. Sequenced sample: distant non-tumor lung tissue. This clonotype was obtained from a woman between 45 and 65 years old with non-small cell lung cancer. The chain combines TRBV30 with TRBJ2-7; D is unclear. CDR3 region: CAWSVTLYEQCF. The CDR3 nucleotides read TGTGCCTGGAGTGTCACCTTATACGAGCAGTGCTTC.